A single sample gave rise to the 8 T cell receptor beta chains below, sequenced in a study of T cells in Graves' hyperthyroidism and ophthalmopathy. Amplified TCR beta CDR3 regions derived from RNA transcripts. Using the HTBI primer set, a first-round RT-PCR was run on the TCR CDR3. TCRdb analysed the multiplex PCR reads with MiXCR anew, one entry per CDR3 protein. The sample gives hundreds of thousands of distinct CDR3 sequences, roughly 14% of which show up once; around 4.1% is in the top ten. Material for sequencing was blood. Source of these receptors: a woman aged 35 to 49 with Graves' ophthalmopathy.

This clonotype was observed a handful of times. The V gene is TRBV29-1, the J gene TRBJ2-7; TRBD1 matches at 10 bases. This CDR3 comprises 13 residues. V dropped 6 bases and J dropped 4; count of bases not matched to a gene: 6. Germline V gene data show CDR1 as SQVTM and CDR2 as ANQGSEA. CDR3 DNA: TGCAGCGTGGGATCGGGACAGGGGTACGAGCAGTACTTC. Amino acid sequence: CSVGSGQGYEQYF.

This clonotype was detected ten times or more. The CDR3 region is CASSSLGREGETQYF. CDR3 sequence (DNA): TGTGCCAGCAGCTCCTTGGGGCGGGAGGGAGAGACCCAGTACTTC. This chain uses TRBV7-6 with TRBJ2-5; 9 nucleotides agree with TRBD2. Trimming removed 4 bases from V and 4 bases from J; junction bases left unmatched: 7. CDR1 is SGHVS, CDR2 FNYEAQ, per germline. The CDR3 covers 15 residues. The whole variable domain, filled in from reference TRBV7-6 and TRBJ2-5, reads GAGVSQSPRYKVTKRGQDVALRCDPISGHVSLYWYRQALGQGPEFLTYFNYEAQQDKSGLPNDRFSAERPEGSISTLTIQRTEQRDSAMYRCASSSLGREGETQYFGPGTRLLVL.

The J gene is TRBJ1-6, the V gene TRBV12-3 or TRBV12-4; D not certain. The V gene lost 0 bases and the J gene lost 10 bases, with 10 bases spanning the gap. The CDR3 spans 14 residues. The CDR3 here is CASSLAESFSPLHF. CDR3 DNA sequence: TGTGCCAGCAGTTTAGCGGAATCCTTCTCACCCCTCCACTTT.

This clonotype was seen many times. The chain uses TRBV12-3 or TRBV12-4 and TRBJ1-6; 7 nucleotides line up with TRBD1. This CDR3 contains 14 residues. V was pared by 6 bases and J by 7 bases, with 6 bases of the junction left unmatched. This CDR3 reads CASRQQGWNSPLHF. CDR3 DNA sequence: TGTGCCAGCAGGCAACAGGGGTGGAATTCACCCCTCCACTTT.

This clonotype has at least ten counts. The chain carries TRBV28 and TRBJ2-5, with 10 bases fitting TRBD1. The CDR3 extends over 14 amino acids. CDR1 MDHEN and CDR2 SYDVKM come from the germline V gene. The V gene end was trimmed by 7 bases and the J gene end by 4 bases; junction bases not matched to a gene: 6. The DNA for the CDR3 is TGTGCCAGCATTCCCGACAGGGGGCCAGAGACCCAGTACTTC. Amino acid sequence: CASIPDRGPETQYF. Full variable domain (remainder filled in from reference TRBV28 and TRBJ2-5): DVKVTQSSRYLVKRTGEKVFLECVQDMDHENMFWYRQDPGLGLRLIYFSYDVKMKEKGDIPEGYSVSREKKERFSLILESASTNQTSMYLCASIPDRGPETQYFGPGTRLLVL.

This clonotype was counted at least ten times. CDR3 DNA sequence: TGTGCCAGCAGTTACTCGTTTACCTACCTGGGAGGAAACACTGAAGCTTTCTTT. This codes for CASSYSFTYLGGNTEAFF. The chain has TRBV6-2 or TRBV6-3 and TRBJ1-1; D remains ambiguous. Between the trimmed V and J ends, which lost 0 bases and 2 bases, there was a span of 19 bases. The germline CDR1 and CDR2 sequences are MNHEY and SVGEGT. This CDR3 has 18 residues.

The rearrangement uses TRBV4-1 and TRBJ1-1; D is ambiguous. The V gene's germline CDR1 is MGHRA and CDR2 YSYEKL. The CDR3 consists of 14 residues. V dropped 0 bases and J dropped 3 bases, with 8 bases sitting between them. DNA of the CDR3: TGCGCCAGCAGCCAAGAATCGGGAGACACTGAAGCTTTCTTT. This codes for CASSQESGDTEAFF.

This clonotype has ten or more counts. This sequence joins TRBV7-6 and TRBJ2-5; D gene unclear. The CDR3 has 15 residues. Germline CDR1 SGHVS, CDR2 FNYEAQ. Between the trimmed V and J ends, which lost 1 base and 1 base, there was a span of 10 bases. This CDR3 is CASSLGPGSQETQYF. DNA of the CDR3: TGTGCCAGCAGCTTAGGTCCTGGTTCCCAAGAGACCCAGTACTTC.